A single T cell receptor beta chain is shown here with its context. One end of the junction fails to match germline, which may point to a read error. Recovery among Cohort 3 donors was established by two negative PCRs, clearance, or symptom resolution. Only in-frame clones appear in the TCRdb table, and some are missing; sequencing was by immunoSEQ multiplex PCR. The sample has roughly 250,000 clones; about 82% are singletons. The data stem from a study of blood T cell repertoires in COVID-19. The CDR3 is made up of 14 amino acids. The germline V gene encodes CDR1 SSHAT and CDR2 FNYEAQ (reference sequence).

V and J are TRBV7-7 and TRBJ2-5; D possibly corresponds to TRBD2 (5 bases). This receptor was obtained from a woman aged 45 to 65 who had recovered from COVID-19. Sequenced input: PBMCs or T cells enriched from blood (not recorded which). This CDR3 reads CASSRYSGQETQYF. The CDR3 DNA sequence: TGTGCTAGCAGCCGGTACAGCGGTCAAGAGACCCAGTACTTC. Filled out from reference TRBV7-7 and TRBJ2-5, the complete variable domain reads GAGVSQSPRYKVTKRGQDVTLRCDPISSHATLYWYQQALGQGPEFLTYFNYEAQPDKSGLPSDRFSAERPEGSISTLTIQRTEQRDSAMYRCASSRYSGQETQYFGPGTRLLVL.